These T cell receptor beta chains were read from a single sample in a study of shared clonotypes between healthy human individuals. Repertoires were generated with immunoSEQ multiplex PCR, while TCRdb's copy carries only in-frame clones and drops some. The data hold under 1,100,000 clones, with 70% to 80% observed a single time. The source material was memory CD4+ T cells from PBMCs. The receptors derive from a man aged 18 to 30 in good health. Some clones in this sample may be carry-over from other donors' samples. Both conserved end residues are part of each CDR3. Each record gives: D gene, J gene, V gene, clone size, CDR3 protein, CDR3 DNA. D genes are given only for firm matches. Clone size, where shown, is once, few, many, or a class for clones that have expanded.

D gene: TRBD2
J gene: TRBJ2-5
V gene: TRBV5-1
clone size: -
CDR3 protein: CASSLGLAGPGAQYF
CDR3 DNA: TGCGCCAGCAGCCTAGGACTAGCGGGTCCCGGAGCCCAGTACTTC

D gene: -
J gene: TRBJ1-1
V gene: TRBV5-6
clone size: -
CDR3 protein: CASSFRGEGTEAFF
CDR3 DNA: TGTGCCAGCAGCTTTAGGGGGGAGGGCACTGAAGCTTTCTTT

D gene: -
J gene: TRBJ2-2
V gene: TRBV7-2
clone size: -
CDR3 protein: CASSEYAWELFF
CDR3 DNA: TGTGCCAGCAGCGAGTATGCGTGGGAGCTGTTTTTT

D gene: TRBD2
J gene: TRBJ2-7
V gene: TRBV28
clone size: once
CDR3 protein: CASSQVGTSGSYEQYF
CDR3 DNA: TGTGCCAGCAGTCAAGTGGGGACTAGCGGGAGCTACGAGCAGTACTTC

D gene: -
J gene: TRBJ2-1
V gene: TRBV7-2
clone size: -
CDR3 protein: CASSLIGRRSYNEQFF
CDR3 DNA: TGTGCCAGCAGCTTAATTGGGCGGCGCTCCTACAATGAGCAGTTCTTC

D gene: TRBD1
J gene: TRBJ2-7
V gene: TRBV7-9
clone size: once
CDR3 protein: CASSIGQGPSYEQYF
CDR3 DNA: TGTGCCAGCAGCATCGGACAGGGACCCTCCTACGAGCAGTACTTC

D gene: TRBD2
J gene: TRBJ2-5
V gene: TRBV5-1
clone size: -
CDR3 protein: CASSPRLAGRETQYF
CDR3 DNA: TGCGCCAGCAGCCCCCGACTAGCGGGAAGGGAGACCCAGTACTTC

D gene: -
J gene: TRBJ2-3
V gene: TRBV11-2
clone size: -
CDR3 protein: CASSFGSGNTDTQYF
CDR3 DNA: TGTGCCAGCAGCTTCGGTTCTGGAAACACAGATACGCAGTATTTT

D gene: TRBD1
J gene: TRBJ1-2
V gene: TRBV5-1
clone size: few
CDR3 protein: CASSLASGGSLYGYTF
CDR3 DNA: TGCGCCAGCAGCTTGGCTTCAGGGGGCTCCCTCTATGGCTACACCTTC

D gene: -
J gene: TRBJ2-1
V gene: TRBV28
clone size: -
CDR3 protein: CASTPRGGNEQFF
CDR3 DNA: TGTGCCAGCACCCCCCGAGGAGGGAATGAGCAGTTCTTC

D gene: TRBD1
J gene: TRBJ2-7
V gene: TRBV29-1
clone size: -
CDR3 protein: CSVTTGAYEQYF
CDR3 DNA: TGCAGCGTAACGACAGGGGCCTACGAGCAGTACTTC

D gene: TRBD2
J gene: TRBJ2-3
V gene: TRBV5-4
clone size: -
CDR3 protein: CASSNSGARTDTQYF
CDR3 DNA: TGTGCCAGCAGCAATAGCGGGGCTCGCACAGATACGCAGTATTTT

D gene: TRBD1
J gene: TRBJ2-3
V gene: TRBV11-2
clone size: -
CDR3 protein: CASSFRGPRGLGDTQYF
CDR3 DNA: TGTGCCAGCAGCTTCCGAGGGCCCAGGGGGCTGGGAGATACGCAGTATTTT

D gene: -
J gene: TRBJ1-5
V gene: TRBV7-9
clone size: -
CDR3 protein: CASSPGDYNQPQHF
CDR3 DNA: TGTGCCAGCAGCCCAGGGGACTACAATCAGCCCCAGCATTTT

D gene: -
J gene: TRBJ1-1
V gene: TRBV30
clone size: -
CDR3 protein: CAWRRRAANTEAFF
CDR3 DNA: TGTGCCTGGAGGCGAAGGGCAGCGAACACTGAAGCTTTCTTT

D gene: -
J gene: TRBJ1-1
V gene: TRBV18
clone size: -
CDR3 protein: CASLPGQNTEAFF
CDR3 DNA: TGTGCCAGCTTACCGGGACAGAACACTGAAGCTTTCTTT

D gene: TRBD2
J gene: TRBJ2-1
V gene: TRBV5-1
clone size: -
CDR3 protein: CASSLLGLVGNEQFF
CDR3 DNA: TGCGCCAGCAGCTTGTTGGGACTAGTGGGTAATGAGCAGTTCTTC

D gene: TRBD1
J gene: TRBJ1-1
V gene: TRBV6-1
clone size: few
CDR3 protein: CASSGVGRGLRTTEAFF
CDR3 DNA: TGTGCCAGCAGTGGAGTAGGCAGGGGGTTGAGAACCACTGAAGCTTTCTTT

D gene: -
J gene: TRBJ1-4
V gene: TRBV9
clone size: -
CDR3 protein: CASSQEGWGGKLFF
CDR3 DNA: TGTGCCAGCAGCCAGGAGGGCTGGGGTGGAAAACTGTTTTTT

D gene: -
J gene: TRBJ2-7
V gene: TRBV6-1
clone size: -
CDR3 protein: CASSTTVLEQYF
CDR3 DNA: TGTGCCAGCAGTACAACAGTACTCGAGCAGTACTTC

D gene: TRBD2
J gene: TRBJ2-1
V gene: TRBV5-4
clone size: -
CDR3 protein: CASSLAYTSGDNEQFF
CDR3 DNA: TGTGCCAGCAGCTTGGCCTACACTAGCGGAGACAATGAGCAGTTCTTC

D gene: TRBD1
J gene: TRBJ2-7
V gene: TRBV7-3
clone size: many
CDR3 protein: CASSPTGSSYEQYF
CDR3 DNA: TGTGCCAGCAGCCCGACAGGGAGCTCCTACGAGCAGTACTTC

D gene: -
J gene: TRBJ2-7
V gene: TRBV5-1
clone size: few
CDR3 protein: CASSELGGTYEQYF
CDR3 DNA: TGCGCCAGCAGCGAGTTAGGGGGGACCTACGAGCAGTACTTC

D gene: -
J gene: TRBJ2-7
V gene: TRBV5-1
clone size: -
CDR3 protein: CASSLQGRFGEQYF
CDR3 DNA: TGCGCCAGCAGCTTACAGGGGAGGTTTGGCGAGCAGTACTTC

D gene: -
J gene: TRBJ2-3
V gene: TRBV25-1
clone size: -
CDR3 protein: CASRGPSVWLDTQYF
CDR3 DNA: TGTGCCAGCAGGGGACCTAGCGTCTGGTTGGATACGCAGTATTTT

D gene: -
J gene: TRBJ1-6
V gene: TRBV5-6
clone size: few
CDR3 protein: CASSLTNSPLHF
CDR3 DNA: TGTGCCAGCAGCTTGACCAATTCACCCCTCCACTTT

D gene: -
J gene: TRBJ2-2
V gene: TRBV28
clone size: once
CDR3 protein: CASSQWHGGTGELFF
CDR3 DNA: TGTGCCAGCAGTCAATGGCACGGGGGCACCGGGGAGCTGTTTTTT

D gene: -
J gene: TRBJ2-6
V gene: TRBV5-1
clone size: -
CDR3 protein: CASSSVRTGANVLTF
CDR3 DNA: TGCGCCAGCAGCTCGGTGAGGACTGGGGCCAACGTCCTGACTTTC

D gene: -
J gene: TRBJ2-3
V gene: TRBV28
clone size: many
CDR3 protein: CASVIGGTDTQYF
CDR3 DNA: TGTGCCAGCGTCATCGGGGGCACAGATACGCAGTATTTT

D gene: TRBD1
J gene: TRBJ1-5
V gene: TRBV28
clone size: -
CDR3 protein: CASSSGQGSNQPQHF
CDR3 DNA: TGTGCCAGCAGTTCAGGACAGGGGAGCAATCAGCCCCAGCATTTT

D gene: -
J gene: TRBJ1-1
V gene: TRBV11-1
clone size: -
CDR3 protein: CASSLEGWGTEAFF
CDR3 DNA: TGTGCCAGCAGCTTAGAGGGTTGGGGCACTGAAGCTTTCTTT

D gene: -
J gene: TRBJ1-5
V gene: TRBV2
clone size: -
CDR3 protein: CASSEQRIGNQPQHF
CDR3 DNA: TGTGCCAGCAGTGAACAAAGGATAGGCAATCAGCCCCAGCATTTT

D gene: TRBD2
J gene: TRBJ2-7
V gene: TRBV9
clone size: -
CDR3 protein: CASSVGGLALSGEQYF
CDR3 DNA: TGTGCCAGCAGCGTAGGGGGACTAGCTTTGAGTGGCGAGCAGTACTTC

D gene: -
J gene: TRBJ2-1
V gene: TRBV28
clone size: -
CDR3 protein: CASSGTYSGYNEQFF
CDR3 DNA: TGTGCCAGCAGTGGGACGTATAGCGGATACAATGAGCAGTTCTTC